This T cell receptor (beta chain) was captured by sequencing in a study of blood T cells in healthy people across ages (dated by TCRdb to between 2014 and 2017). General notes on the study: Template switching captured roughly one uniquely barcoded TCR beta cDNA molecule per two T cells in model experiments. Using deep sequencing normalized with unique cDNA molecular identifiers, the study measured how TCR beta repertoire diversity changes with age. The donors were split into four age groups: young (average 16 years), middle-aged (about 40), aged (roughly 60) and long-lived (over 80). To avoid experimental bias, donors of different ages were spread randomly across the sequencing lanes. For two donors (one aged 18 to 30 and one aged 80 or older), the study analyzed two additional independent replicas of 1 million unique cDNA reads from the same blood draw.

Here is what the overall study found, with its caveats: There was a strong correlation between observed TCR beta diversity and the percentage of naive T cells measured by flow cytometry. Because profiling used bulk unsorted PBMCs, naive and antigen-experienced compartments could not be compared conclusively. As age increased, observed TCR beta diversity per million T cells dropped in a roughly linear way, and a significant reduction was already evident by age approximately 40. Because the CMV infection status of the donors was unknown, age-related changes in expanded clonotypes may potentially have been confounded. Compared with the aged group, the long-lived group had more naive CD4+ T cells, fewer expanded clones and increased TCR diversity, suggesting age selection. Estimates of total diversity from one million sequenced T cells were regarded as lower bounds and underestimates.

Taken from the germline V gene, the CDR1 and CDR2 loops are ENHRY and SYGVKD. V was cut back by 0 bases and J by 7 bases, leaving a gap of 13 bases between them. The CDR3 runs 14 residues from the cysteine to the phenylalanine. Only CDR3 DNA is held: 42 bases, read in frame from base 1. Library prep was done by 5' RACE. This sample was sequenced with an Illumina HiSeq 2500. A second PCR of about 6 to 12 cycles was run with a J-beta primer mix and a sample-barcoded 5' primer. A unique molecular identifier was introduced onto each TCR beta cDNA molecule by a template-switch 5' adaptor carrying 12 random nucleotides. Each sample yielded at least 3 million CDR3-containing paired-end reads. First-strand cDNA was synthesized from all RNA with the Mint cDNA synthesis kit, primed by a TRBC-specific oligonucleotide. Following uracil-DNA glycosylase treatment, a first 18-cycle PCR with universal primers M1SS and BC2_uni_R was performed on all cDNA. In the original analysis: Normalization of each sample was performed by random selection of 1 million high-quality reads, each carrying a distinct molecular identifier. Instead of being binned into consensus sequences, reads with shared molecular identifiers were discarded. MiTCR, with a Q25 quality threshold and the strictest error-elimination algorithm, was used for CDR3 identification, clonotype clustering and error correction. A nonparametric unseen species model using Euler transformation provided a lower-bound estimate of total TCR beta diversity. TCRdb's own reprocessing of the public reads used fastp at Q25 and MiXCR and kept productive beta chains. Rows with a matching CDR3 protein are joined into one entry that keeps the most common DNA and genes. The V and J calls here are based on TCRdb, not the publication. The sample table lists 350,000 to 450,000 distinct CDR3 sequences, approximately 51% of them with a count of one. The ten biggest clones cover approximately 51% of the sample.

This clonotype was detected a few times. Its binding antigen is unknown. Base qualities are not at hand, and no much larger clone is one base apart. The donors were roughly 40 Caucasian individuals from Russia, aged 6 to 90 years, who were systemically healthy. About 10 milliliters of peripheral blood were drawn from each donor into EDTA-treated Vacutainer tubes. Ficoll-Paque density-gradient centrifugation was used to isolate PBMCs, with at least 7 million per sample. Total RNA, at least 6 micrograms per sample, was extracted from PBMCs with Trizol reagent. Naive CD45RAhigh/CD27high T cell percentages were measured by flow cytometry on a PBMC aliquot from every donor.

The chain couples TRBV10-3 to TRBJ2-7, with TRBD2 tentatively as D gene (6 bases match). Sequencing input: blood. This receptor was obtained from a man aged 55 to 70 in good health. The DNA is as follows: TGTGCCATCAGTGAGTCGACACTAGCTCAAGAGCAGTACTTC. This gives the protein CAISESTLAQEQYF.